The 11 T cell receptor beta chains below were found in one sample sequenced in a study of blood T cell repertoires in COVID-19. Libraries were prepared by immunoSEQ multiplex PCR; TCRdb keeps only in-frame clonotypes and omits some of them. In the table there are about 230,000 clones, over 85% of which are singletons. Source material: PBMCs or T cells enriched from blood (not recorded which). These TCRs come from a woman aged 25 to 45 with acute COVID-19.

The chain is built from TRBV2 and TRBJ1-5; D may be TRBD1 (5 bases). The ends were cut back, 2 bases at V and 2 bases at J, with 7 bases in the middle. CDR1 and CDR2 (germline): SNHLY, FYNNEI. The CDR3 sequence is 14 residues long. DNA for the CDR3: TGTGCCAGCAGTGAATGGGGCCGCAATCAGCCCCAGCATTTT. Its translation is CASSEWGRNQPQHF.

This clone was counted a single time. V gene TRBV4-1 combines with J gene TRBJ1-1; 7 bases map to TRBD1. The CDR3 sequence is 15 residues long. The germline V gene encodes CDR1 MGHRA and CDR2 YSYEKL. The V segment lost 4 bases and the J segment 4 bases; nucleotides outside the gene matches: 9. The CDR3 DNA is TGCGCCAGCAGCCTACACACACAGGGGCGCACTGAAGCTTTCTTT. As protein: CASSLHTQGRTEAFF.

The CDR3 DNA sequence: TGTGCCAGCAGTTACTGGGGACAGAACTACGAGCAGTACTTC. It is translated as CASSYWGQNYEQYF. The chain uses TRBV6-2 or TRBV6-3 and TRBJ2-7; TRBD1 agrees at 7 bases. The CDR3 covers 14 residues. The junction had 3 bases not matched to a gene; V was cut back by 1 base and J by 3 bases. CDR1 is MNHEY, CDR2 SVGEGT, per germline.

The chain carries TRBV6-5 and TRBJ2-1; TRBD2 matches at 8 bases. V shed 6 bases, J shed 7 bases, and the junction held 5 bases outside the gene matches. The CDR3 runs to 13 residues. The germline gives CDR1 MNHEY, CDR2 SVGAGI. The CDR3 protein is CASRTGGRNEQFF. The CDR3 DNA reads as TGTGCCAGCAGAACGGGGGGGCGAAATGAGCAGTTCTTC.

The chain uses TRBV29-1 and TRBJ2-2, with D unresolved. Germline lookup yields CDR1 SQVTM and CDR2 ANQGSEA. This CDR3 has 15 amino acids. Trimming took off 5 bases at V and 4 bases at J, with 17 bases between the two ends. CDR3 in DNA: TGCAGCGTTTCTGACACCAGGATTGGCACCGGGGAGCTGTTTTTT. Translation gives CSVSDTRIGTGELFF.

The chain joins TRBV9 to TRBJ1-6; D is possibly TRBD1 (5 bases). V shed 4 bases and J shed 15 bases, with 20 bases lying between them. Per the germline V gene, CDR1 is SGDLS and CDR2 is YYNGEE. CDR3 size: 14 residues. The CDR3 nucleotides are TGTGCCAGCAGCCCCCTGAGGGTGCAGGGACTCCTCCACTTT. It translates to CASSPLRVQGLLHF.

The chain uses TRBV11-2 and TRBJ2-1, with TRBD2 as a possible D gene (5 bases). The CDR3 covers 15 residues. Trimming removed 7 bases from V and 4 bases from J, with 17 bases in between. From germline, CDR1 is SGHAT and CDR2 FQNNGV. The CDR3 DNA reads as TGTGCCAGCACCATCGGACTCCCTCCGTACAATGAGCAGTTCTTC. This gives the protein CASTIGLPPYNEQFF.

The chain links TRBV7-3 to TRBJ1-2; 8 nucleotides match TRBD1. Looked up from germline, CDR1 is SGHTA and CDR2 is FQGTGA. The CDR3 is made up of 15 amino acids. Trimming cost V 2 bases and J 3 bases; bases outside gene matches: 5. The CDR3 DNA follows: TGTGCCAGCAGCTTAGATTCAGGGGGCTACTATGGCTACACCTTC. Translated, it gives CASSLDSGGYYGYTF.

The CDR3 region is CASSPKQGMNTEAFF. DNA for the CDR3: TGTGCCAGCAGCCCTAAACAGGGGATGAACACTGAAGCTTTCTTT. The chain has TRBV14 and TRBJ1-1; 7 bases agree with TRBD1. Germline V CDR1 and CDR2: SGHDN, FVKESK. There are 15 residues in the CDR3. With V trimmed by 4 bases and J by 0 bases, 5 bases remained unmatched.

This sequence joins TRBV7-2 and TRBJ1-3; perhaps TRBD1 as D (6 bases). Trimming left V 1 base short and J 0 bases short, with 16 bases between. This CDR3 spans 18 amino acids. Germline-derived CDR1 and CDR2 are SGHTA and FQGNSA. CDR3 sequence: CASSLGGGGSASGNTIYF. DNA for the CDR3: TGTGCCAGCAGCTTAGGTGGCGGGGGCTCTGCCTCTGGAAACACCATATATTTT.

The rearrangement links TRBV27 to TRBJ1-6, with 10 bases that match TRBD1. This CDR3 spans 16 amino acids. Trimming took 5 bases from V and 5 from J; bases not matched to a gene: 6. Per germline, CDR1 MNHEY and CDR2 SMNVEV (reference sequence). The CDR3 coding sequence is TGTGCCAGCAGTCCCCGACAGGGGGCAGATAATTCACCCCTCCACTTT. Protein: CASSPRQGADNSPLHF.